This T cell receptor beta chain came from a study of T-cell memory formation after mild COVID-19. Study-wide context: TCR clusters were mostly confined to one donor each.

Germline CDR1 reads SGHDT; CDR2 reads YYEEEE. This CDR3 has 14 residues. J was trimmed by 4 bases and V by 4 bases; bases with no gene match: 6. General study results and limits: Pre-infection memory already had some responding clones, implying cross-reactive memory joined. Mainly in CM and EM were contracting CD4+ clones; CD8+ were in EMRA. Day 15 to 85 contracting clones showed balanced CD4/CD8; day 15 to 37 expanders favored CD4+.

Regarding this clonotype: Its antigen remains unknown.

TCRdb independently ran MiXCR on the 5' RACE reads; one entry per CDR3 protein. The top ten clones hold roughly 21% of a sample with some 300,000 distinct CDR3 sequences, approximately 19% of them seen once. The TCR originated in a man younger than 35 who had mild COVID-19 (a few samples of this study predate the infection). Cell type and time point are not known. This chain links TRBV5-6 with TRBJ2-3; 7 bases map to TRBD2. The sample taken for sequencing was PBMCs or a T cell subset sorted from them (not recorded which). CDR3 sequence: CASSPGLDPDTQYF. In nucleotides, the CDR3 is TGTGCCAGCAGCCCAGGACTAGACCCAGATACGCAGTATTTT.